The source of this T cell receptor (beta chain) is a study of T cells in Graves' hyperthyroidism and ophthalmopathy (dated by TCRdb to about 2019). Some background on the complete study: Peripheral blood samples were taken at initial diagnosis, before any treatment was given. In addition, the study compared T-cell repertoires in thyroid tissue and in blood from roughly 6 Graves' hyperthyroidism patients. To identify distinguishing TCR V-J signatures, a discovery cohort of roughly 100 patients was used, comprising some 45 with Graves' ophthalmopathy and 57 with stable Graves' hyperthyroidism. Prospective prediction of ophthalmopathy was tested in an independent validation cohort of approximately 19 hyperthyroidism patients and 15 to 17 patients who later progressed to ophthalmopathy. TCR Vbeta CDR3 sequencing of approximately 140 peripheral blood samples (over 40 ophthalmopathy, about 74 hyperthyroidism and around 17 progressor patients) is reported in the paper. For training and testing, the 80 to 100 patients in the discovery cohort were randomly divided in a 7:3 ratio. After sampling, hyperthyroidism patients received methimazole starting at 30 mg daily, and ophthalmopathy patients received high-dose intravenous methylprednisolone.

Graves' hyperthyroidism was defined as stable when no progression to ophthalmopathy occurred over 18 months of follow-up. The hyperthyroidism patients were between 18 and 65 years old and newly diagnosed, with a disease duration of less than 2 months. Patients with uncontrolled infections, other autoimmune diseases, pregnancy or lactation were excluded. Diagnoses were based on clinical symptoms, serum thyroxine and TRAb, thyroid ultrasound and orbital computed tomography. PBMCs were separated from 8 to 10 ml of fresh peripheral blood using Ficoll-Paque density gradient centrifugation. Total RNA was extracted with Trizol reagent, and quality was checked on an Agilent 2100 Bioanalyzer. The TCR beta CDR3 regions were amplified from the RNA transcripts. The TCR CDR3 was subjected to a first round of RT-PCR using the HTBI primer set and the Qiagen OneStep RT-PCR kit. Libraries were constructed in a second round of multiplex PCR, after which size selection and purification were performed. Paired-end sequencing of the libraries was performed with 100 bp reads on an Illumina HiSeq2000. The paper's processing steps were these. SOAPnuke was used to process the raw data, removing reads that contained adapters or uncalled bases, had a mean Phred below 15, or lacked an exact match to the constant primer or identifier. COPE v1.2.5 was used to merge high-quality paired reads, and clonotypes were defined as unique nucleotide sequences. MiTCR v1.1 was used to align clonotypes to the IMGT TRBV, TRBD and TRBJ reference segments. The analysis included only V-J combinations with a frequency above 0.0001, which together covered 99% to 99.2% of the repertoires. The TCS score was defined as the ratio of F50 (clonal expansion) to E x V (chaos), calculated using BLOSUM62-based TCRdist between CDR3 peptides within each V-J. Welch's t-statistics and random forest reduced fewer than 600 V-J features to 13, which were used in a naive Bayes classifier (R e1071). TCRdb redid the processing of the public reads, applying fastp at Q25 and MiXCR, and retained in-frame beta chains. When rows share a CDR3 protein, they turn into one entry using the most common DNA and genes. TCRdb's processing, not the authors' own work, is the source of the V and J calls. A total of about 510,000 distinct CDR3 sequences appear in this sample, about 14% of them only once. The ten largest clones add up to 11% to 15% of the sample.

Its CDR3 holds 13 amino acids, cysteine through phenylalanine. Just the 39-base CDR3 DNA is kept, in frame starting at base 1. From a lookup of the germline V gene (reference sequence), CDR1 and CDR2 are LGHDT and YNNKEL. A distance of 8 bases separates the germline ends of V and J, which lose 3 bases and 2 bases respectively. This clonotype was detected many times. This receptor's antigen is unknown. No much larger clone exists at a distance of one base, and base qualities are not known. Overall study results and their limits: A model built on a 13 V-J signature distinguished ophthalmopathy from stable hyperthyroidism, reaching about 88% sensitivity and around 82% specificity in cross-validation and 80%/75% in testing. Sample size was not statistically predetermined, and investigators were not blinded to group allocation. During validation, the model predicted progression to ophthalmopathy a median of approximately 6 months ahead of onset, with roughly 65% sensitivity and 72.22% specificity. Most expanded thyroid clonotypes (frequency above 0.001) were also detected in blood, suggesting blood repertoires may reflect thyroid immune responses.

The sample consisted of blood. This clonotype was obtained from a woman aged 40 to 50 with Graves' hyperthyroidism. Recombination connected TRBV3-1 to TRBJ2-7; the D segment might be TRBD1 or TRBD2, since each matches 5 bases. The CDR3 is CASSQGPTYEQYF. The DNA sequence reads TGTGCCAGCAGCCAGGGACCTACCTACGAGCAGTACTTC.